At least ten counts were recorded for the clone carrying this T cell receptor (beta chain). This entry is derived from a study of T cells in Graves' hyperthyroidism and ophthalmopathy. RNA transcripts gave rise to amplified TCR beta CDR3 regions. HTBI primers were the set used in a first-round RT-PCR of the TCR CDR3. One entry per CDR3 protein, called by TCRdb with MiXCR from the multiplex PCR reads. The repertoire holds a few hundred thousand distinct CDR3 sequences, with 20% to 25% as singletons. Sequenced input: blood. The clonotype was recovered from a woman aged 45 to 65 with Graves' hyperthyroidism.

CDR3: CASKGAGGYTF. The CDR3 DNA reads as TGTGCCAGCAAGGGGGCGGGAGGCTACACCTTC. The chain links TRBV5-4 to TRBJ1-2, with 7 bases lining up with TRBD1. CDR3 size: 11 residues. In germline, CDR1 is SGHNT, CDR2 YYREEE (reference sequence). After removal of 6 bases from V and 8 bases from J, the junction contained 4 bases not matched to a gene.